The rows below give T cell receptor beta chains drawn from one sample of a study of shared clonotypes between healthy human individuals. The data were produced by immunoSEQ multiplex PCR, yet TCRdb's version contains in-frame clones alone and is incomplete. The sample lists hundreds of thousands of clones; 73% were seen once. The sequencing input was memory CD4+ T cells sorted from blood. All receptors come from a woman aged 25 to 39 in good health. CDR3s include the opening cysteine and the closing phenylalanine or tryptophan. A D gene is named only where the DNA matches it firmly. Expanded clones are given a class, and other clones once, few, many or no size at all.

clone_size d_call j_call v_call cdr3_aa cdr3_nt
NA NA TRBJ1-1 TRBV19 CASSKTPIGVGEAFF TGTGCCAGTAGTAAGACCCCGATAGGGGTGGGTGAAGCTTTCTTT
NA NA TRBJ1-2 TRBV6-5 CASSAGQIYGYTF TGTGCCAGCAGTGCCGGACAGATCTATGGCTACACCTTC
NA TRBD2 TRBJ2-7 TRBV19 CASSTTSGRAHEQYF TGTGCCAGTAGTACGACTAGCGGGAGGGCTCACGAGCAGTACTTC
NA NA TRBJ2-7 TRBV28 CASSSQSYEQYF TGTGCCAGCAGTTCCCAGTCCTACGAGCAGTACTTC
NA NA TRBJ2-7 TRBV5-5 CASRKENYEQYF TGTGCCAGCCGGAAGGAGAACTACGAGCAGTACTTC
few NA TRBJ1-1 TRBV4-1 CASSQVRGGDYATEAFF TGCGCCAGCAGCCAAGTGAGGGGGGGTGACTATGCCACTGAAGCTTTCTTT
few NA TRBJ2-7 TRBV9 CASSNGQLKGEQYF TGTGCCAGCAGCAACGGACAGCTAAAGGGCGAGCAGTACTTC
NA NA TRBJ1-2 TRBV6-1 CASSEALQGRGYGYTF TGTGCCAGCAGTGAAGCGCTGCAGGGACGGGGCTATGGCTACACCTTC
NA TRBD2 TRBJ2-7 TRBV6-5 CASSYMASGNYEQYF TGTGCCAGCAGTTACATGGCTAGCGGTAACTACGAGCAGTACTTC
NA NA TRBJ2-2 TRBV7-7 CASSPLTGELFF TGTGCCAGCAGCCCCCTAACCGGGGAGCTGTTTTTT
NA TRBD1 TRBJ1-1 TRBV10-2 CASSGTGAEAFF TGCGCCAGCAGTGGGACAGGGGCTGAAGCTTTCTTT
NA NA TRBJ1-1 TRBV18 CASSSTANTEAFF TGTGCCAGCTCTTCGACAGCGAACACTGAAGCTTTCTTT
NA NA TRBJ2-7 TRBV2 CASSGAGKMHEQYF TGTGCCAGCAGTGGGGCAGGGAAAATGCACGAGCAGTACTTC
NA NA TRBJ2-5 TRBV28 CASSLPSTETQYF TGTGCCAGCAGTTTACCCAGCACCGAGACCCAGTACTTC
NA NA TRBJ2-7 TRBV10-2 CASSGGTGFSYEQYF TGCGCCAGCTCGGGAGGGACAGGGTTCTCCTACGAGCAGTACTTC
NA TRBD2 TRBJ2-1 TRBV11-2 CASSAGLAGGGNEQFF TGTGCCAGCAGCGCCGGTCTAGCGGGAGGTGGCAATGAGCAGTTCTTC
NA NA TRBJ2-2 TRBV28 CASYFPNTGELFF TGTGCCAGCTACTTTCCGAACACCGGGGAGCTGTTTTTT
many NA TRBJ2-3 TRBV7-8 CASSLTGQGLDTQYF TGTGCCAGCAGCTTAACGGGGCAGGGCCTTGATACGCAGTATTTT
few TRBD1 TRBJ2-7 TRBV27 CASSLSRGQGAQNEQYF TGTGCCAGCAGTTTATCTCGGGGACAGGGGGCGCAGAACGAGCAGTACTTC
few NA TRBJ1-4 TRBV30 CAWSVQWGFNEKLFF TGTGCCTGGAGTGTACAATGGGGTTTTAATGAAAAACTGTTTTTT
few NA TRBJ2-1 TRBV5-1 CASSLVGVEGNEQFF TGCGCCAGCAGCTTGGTCGGTGTTGAGGGGAATGAGCAGTTCTTC
NA NA TRBJ2-3 TRBV5-1 CASSLGSGGTDTQYF TGCGCCAGCAGCTTGGGTAGCGGAGGCACAGATACGCAGTATTTT
few NA TRBJ1-2 TRBV27 CASSRQPKSGYTF TGTGCCAGCAGTAGACAACCTAAGAGTGGCTACACCTTC
NA NA TRBJ2-2 TRBV19 CASSIPTFGQNTGELFF TGTGCCAGTAGCATTCCGACATTCGGACAGAACACCGGGGAGCTGTTTTTT
NA NA TRBJ2-3 TRBV6-1 CASSAVSRTDTQYF TGTGCCAGCAGTGCTGTGTCACGCACAGATACGCAGTATTTT
NA TRBD2 TRBJ2-3 TRBV7-8 CASSLAASSGDGTQYF TGTGCCAGCAGCTTAGCGGCGTCTAGCGGAGACGGTACGCAGTATTTT
once NA TRBJ2-2 TRBV11-3 CASGGNGELFF TGTGCCAGCGGGGGTAACGGGGAGCTGTTTTTT
NA NA TRBJ2-2 TRBV5-1 CASSWAPREVLSGELFF TGCGCCAGCAGCTGGGCCCCCAGAGAGGTTTTATCCGGGGAGCTGTTTTTT
few NA TRBJ2-5 TRBV29-1 CSVGQDYEGTQYF TGCAGCGTTGGTCAGGATTATGAAGGGACCCAGTACTTC
once TRBD2 TRBJ2-7 TRBV28 CASRQSGSRHEQYF TGTGCCAGCAGGCAGAGCGGGAGTCGCCACGAGCAGTACTTC
NA NA TRBJ1-1 TRBV21-1 CASTPGQGACTEAFF TGTGCCAGTACCCCGGGACAGGGGGCTTGCACTGAAGCTTTCTTT
NA TRBD1 TRBJ1-1 TRBV11-2 CASSSPRGVEAEAFF TGTGCCAGCAGCTCGCCCAGGGGGGTAGAGGCTGAAGCTTTCTTT
NA TRBD2 TRBJ2-5 TRBV6-6 CASTGAQLAGGETQYF TGTGCCAGCACCGGAGCCCAACTAGCGGGAGGCGAGACCCAGTACTTC
NA TRBD1 TRBJ1-3 TRBV27 CASSEDRGGRNTIYF TGTGCCAGCAGTGAAGACAGGGGAGGTAGAAACACCATATATTTT
NA NA TRBJ2-4 TRBV30 CAWTMRGIWGIQYF TGTGCCTGGACCATGAGGGGGATCTGGGGCATTCAGTACTTC